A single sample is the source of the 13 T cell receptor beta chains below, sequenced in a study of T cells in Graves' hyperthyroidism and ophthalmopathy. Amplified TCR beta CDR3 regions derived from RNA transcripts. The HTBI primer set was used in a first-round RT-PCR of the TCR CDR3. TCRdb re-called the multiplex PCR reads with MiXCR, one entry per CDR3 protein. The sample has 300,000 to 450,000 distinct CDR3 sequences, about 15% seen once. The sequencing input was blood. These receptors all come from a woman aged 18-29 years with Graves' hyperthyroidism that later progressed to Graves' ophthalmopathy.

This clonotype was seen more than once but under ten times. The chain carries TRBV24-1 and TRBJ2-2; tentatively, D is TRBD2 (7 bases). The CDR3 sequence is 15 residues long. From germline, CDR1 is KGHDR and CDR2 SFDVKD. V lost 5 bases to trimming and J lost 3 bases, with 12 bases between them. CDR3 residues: CATSAGGKDTGELFF. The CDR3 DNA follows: TGTGCCACCAGTGCGGGGGGCAAGGACACCGGGGAGCTGTTTTTT.

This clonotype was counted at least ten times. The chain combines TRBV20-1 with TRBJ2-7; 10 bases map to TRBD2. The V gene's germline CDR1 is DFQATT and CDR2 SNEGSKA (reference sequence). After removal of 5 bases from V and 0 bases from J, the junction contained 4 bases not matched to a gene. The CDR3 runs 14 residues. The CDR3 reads CSAFSGRSSYEQYF. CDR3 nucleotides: TGCAGTGCTTTTAGCGGGAGGTCCTCCTACGAGCAGTACTTC.

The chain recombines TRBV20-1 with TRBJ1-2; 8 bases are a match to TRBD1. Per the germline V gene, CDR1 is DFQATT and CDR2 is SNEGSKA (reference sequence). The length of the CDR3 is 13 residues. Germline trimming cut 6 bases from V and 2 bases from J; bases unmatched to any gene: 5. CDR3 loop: CSASRTGNYGYTF. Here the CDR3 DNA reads TGCAGTGCCTCGAGGACAGGGAACTATGGCTACACCTTC.

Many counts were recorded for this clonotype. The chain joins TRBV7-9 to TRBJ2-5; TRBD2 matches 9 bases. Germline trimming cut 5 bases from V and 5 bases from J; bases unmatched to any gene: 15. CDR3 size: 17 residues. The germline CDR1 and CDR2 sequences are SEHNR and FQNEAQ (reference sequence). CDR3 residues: CASSPRAASGMAETQYF. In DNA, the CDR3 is TGTGCCAGCAGCCCCCGGGCGGCTAGCGGGATGGCGGAGACCCAGTACTTC.

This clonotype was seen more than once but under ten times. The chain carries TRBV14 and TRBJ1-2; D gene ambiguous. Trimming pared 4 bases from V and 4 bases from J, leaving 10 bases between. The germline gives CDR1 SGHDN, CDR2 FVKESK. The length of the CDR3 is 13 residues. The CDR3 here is CASSRGVSYGYTF. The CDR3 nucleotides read TGTGCCAGCAGCCGCGGTGTATCCTATGGCTACACCTTC.

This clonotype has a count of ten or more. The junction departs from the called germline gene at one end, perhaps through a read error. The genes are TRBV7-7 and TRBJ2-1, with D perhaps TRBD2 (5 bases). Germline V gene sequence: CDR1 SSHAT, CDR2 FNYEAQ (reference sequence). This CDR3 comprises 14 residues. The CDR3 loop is CASSLLIAEDEQFF. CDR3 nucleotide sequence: TGTGCTAGCAGCTTGTTAATCGCGGAGGATGAGCAGTTCTTC.

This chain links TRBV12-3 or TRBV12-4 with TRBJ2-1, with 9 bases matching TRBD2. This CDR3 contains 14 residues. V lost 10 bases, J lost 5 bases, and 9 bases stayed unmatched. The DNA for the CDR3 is TGTGCCACCAATAGCGGGAGAAGCCACAATGAGCAGTTCTTC. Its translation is CATNSGRSHNEQFF.

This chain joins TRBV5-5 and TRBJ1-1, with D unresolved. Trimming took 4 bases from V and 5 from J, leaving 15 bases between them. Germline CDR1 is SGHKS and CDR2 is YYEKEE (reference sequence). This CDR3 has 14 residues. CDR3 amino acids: CASSPRMVGTEAFF. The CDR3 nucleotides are TGTGCCAGCAGCCCACGCATGGTGGGAACTGAAGCTTTCTTT.

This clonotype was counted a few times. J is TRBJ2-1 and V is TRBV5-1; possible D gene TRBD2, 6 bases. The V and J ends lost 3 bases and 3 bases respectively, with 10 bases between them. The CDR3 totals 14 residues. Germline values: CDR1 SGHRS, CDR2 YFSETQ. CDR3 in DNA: TGCGCCAGCAGCTCTCCCGGGGGCTACAATGAGCAGTTCTTC. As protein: CASSSPGGYNEQFF.

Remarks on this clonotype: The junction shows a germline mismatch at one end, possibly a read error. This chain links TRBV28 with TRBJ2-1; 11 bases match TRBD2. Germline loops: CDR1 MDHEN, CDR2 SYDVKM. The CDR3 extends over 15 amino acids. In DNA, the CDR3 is TGTGCCAGCAGTACAATAGCGGGAGGGTACAGTGAGCAGTTCTTC. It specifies CASSTIAGGYSEQFF.

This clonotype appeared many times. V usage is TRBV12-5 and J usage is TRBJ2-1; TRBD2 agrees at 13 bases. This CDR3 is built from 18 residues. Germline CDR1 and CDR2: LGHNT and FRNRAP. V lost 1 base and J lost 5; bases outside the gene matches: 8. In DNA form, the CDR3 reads TGTGCTAGTGGTTTGGGTGGACTAGCGGGAGAACCTCACAATGAGCAGTTCTTC. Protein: CASGLGGLAGEPHNEQFF.

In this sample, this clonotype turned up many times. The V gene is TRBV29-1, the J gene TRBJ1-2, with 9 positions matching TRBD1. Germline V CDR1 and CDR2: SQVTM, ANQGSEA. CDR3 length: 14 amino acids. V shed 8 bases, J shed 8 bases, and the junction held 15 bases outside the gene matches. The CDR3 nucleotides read TGCAGCTCCCTAATACAGGGGGCAGGCGTAGGCTACACCTTC. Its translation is CSSLIQGAGVGYTF.

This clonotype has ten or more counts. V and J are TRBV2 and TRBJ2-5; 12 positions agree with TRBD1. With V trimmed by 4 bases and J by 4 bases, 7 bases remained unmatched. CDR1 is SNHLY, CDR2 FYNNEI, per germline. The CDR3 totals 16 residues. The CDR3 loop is CASSAPGQGARETQYF. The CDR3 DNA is TGTGCCAGCAGTGCTCCGGGACAGGGGGCTCGAGAGACCCAGTACTTC.